This T cell receptor beta chain comes out of a study of HIV-infected patients and healthy controls. TCRdb reprocessed the 5' RACE reads with MiXCR, giving one entry per CDR3 protein. The repertoire holds some 67,000 distinct CDR3 sequences, with roughly a sixth as singletons. The CDR3 has 14 amino acids. Germline V gives CDR1 GTSNPN, CDR2 SVGIG (reference sequence). Trimming cost V 3 bases and J 6 bases; bases outside gene matches: 10. This clonotype was picked up many times. The sequence was collected from a human donor in good health. This chain uses TRBV30 with TRBJ2-7, with 8 bases lining up with TRBD1. The sequenced sample consisted of CD4+ T cells from blood. As DNA, the CDR3 is TGTGCCTGGAGCGCGACAGGGGTTTTGCCCGAGCAGTACTTC. This translates into CAWSATGVLPEQYF.